This TCR beta chain was profiled in a study of blood T cells in healthy people across ages. Study-wide points: Donor CMV status, an unknown factor, possibly confounded changes in expanded clonotypes.

This clonotype was detected a few times. The antigen remains undetermined. It was with a sample-barcoded 5' primer and a J-beta primer mix that a second PCR of roughly 7 to 11 cycles was run. Each cDNA molecule, via a template-switch adaptor with 12 random nucleotides, was tagged. TCRdb itself ran the 5' RACE reads through MiXCR, one entry per CDR3 protein. The sample lists around 2 million distinct CDR3 sequences, approximately 40% occurring once. Peripheral blood from each donor was collected in a volume of about 10 milliliters. Isolated per sample were at least 7 million PBMCs. V was cut by 4 bases and J by 12 bases, with 4 bases left in between. Per germline, CDR1 DFQATT and CDR2 SNEGSKA (reference sequence). The CDR3 loop spans 9 amino acids.

The sequence was collected from a human donor in good health. The V call is TRBV20-1, the J call TRBJ1-6; D is unclear. Sample: blood. CDR3 sequence reads: CSANEPLHF. The CDR3 DNA follows: TGCAGTGCTAATGAACCCCTCCACTTT.